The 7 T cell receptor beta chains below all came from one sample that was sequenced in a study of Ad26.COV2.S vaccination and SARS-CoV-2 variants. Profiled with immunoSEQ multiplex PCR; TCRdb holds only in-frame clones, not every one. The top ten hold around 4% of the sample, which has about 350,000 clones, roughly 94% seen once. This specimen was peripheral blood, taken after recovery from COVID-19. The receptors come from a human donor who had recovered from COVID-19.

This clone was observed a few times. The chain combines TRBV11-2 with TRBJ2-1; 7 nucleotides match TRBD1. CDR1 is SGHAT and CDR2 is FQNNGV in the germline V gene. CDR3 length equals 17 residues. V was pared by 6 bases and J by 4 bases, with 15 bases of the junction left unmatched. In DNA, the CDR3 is TGTGCCAGCAGTTCTCCCGGCGACAGGGTACTTTACAATGAGCAGTTCTTC. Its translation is CASSSPGDRVLYNEQFF.

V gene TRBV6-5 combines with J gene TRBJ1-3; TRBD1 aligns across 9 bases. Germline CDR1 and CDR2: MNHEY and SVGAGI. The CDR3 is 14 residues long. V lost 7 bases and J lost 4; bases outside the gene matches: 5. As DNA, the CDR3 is TGTGCCAGCAAACCACAGGGGGCCGGAAACACCATATATTTT. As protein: CASKPQGAGNTIYF.

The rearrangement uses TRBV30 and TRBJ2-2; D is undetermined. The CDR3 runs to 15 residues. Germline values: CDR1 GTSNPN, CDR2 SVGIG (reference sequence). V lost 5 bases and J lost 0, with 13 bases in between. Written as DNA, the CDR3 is TGTGCCTGGTTTACGGGTCAGGCGAACACCGGGGAGCTGTTTTTT. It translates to CAWFTGQANTGELFF. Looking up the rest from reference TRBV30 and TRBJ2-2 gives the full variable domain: SQTIHQWPATLVQPVGSPLSLECTVEGTSNPNLYWYRQAAGRGLQLLFYSVGIGQISSEVPQNLSASRPQDRQFILSSKKLLLSDSGFYLCAWFTGQANTGELFFGEGSRLTVL.

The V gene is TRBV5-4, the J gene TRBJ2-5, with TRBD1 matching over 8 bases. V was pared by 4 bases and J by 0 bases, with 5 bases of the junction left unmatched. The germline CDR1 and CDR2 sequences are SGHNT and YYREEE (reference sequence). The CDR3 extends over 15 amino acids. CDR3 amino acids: CASSRQGPYQETQYF. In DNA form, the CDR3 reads TGTGCCAGCAGCCGACAGGGGCCTTACCAAGAGACCCAGTACTTC.

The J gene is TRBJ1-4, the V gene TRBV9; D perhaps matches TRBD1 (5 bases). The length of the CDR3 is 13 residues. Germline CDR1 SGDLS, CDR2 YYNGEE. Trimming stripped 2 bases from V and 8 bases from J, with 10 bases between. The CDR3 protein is CASSVGAGEKLFF. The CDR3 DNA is TGTGCCAGCAGCGTCGGGGCTGGGGAAAAACTGTTTTTT. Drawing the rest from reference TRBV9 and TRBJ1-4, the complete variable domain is DSGVTQTPKHLITATGQRVTLRCSPRSGDLSVYWYQQSLDQGLQFLIQYYNGEERAKGNILERFSAQQFPDLHSELNLSSLELGDSALYFCASSVGAGEKLFFGSGTQLSVL.

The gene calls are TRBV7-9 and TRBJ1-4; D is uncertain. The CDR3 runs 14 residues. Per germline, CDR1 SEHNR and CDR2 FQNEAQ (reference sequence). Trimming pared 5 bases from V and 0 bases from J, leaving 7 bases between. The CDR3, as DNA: TGTGCCAGCAGCCACCTTGCAACTAATGAAAAACTGTTTTTT. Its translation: CASSHLATNEKLFF.

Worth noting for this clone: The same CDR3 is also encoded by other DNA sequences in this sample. The CDR3 region has the DNA TGTGCCAGCAGTTACGGAGGGAACACTGAAGCTTTCTTT. This translates into CASSYGGNTEAFF. V and J are TRBV6-5 and TRBJ1-1; no firm D call. The germline gives CDR1 MNHEY, CDR2 SVGAGI. The CDR3 covers 13 residues. Trimming shortened V by 2 bases and J by 1 base, and 5 bases separated the two germline ends.